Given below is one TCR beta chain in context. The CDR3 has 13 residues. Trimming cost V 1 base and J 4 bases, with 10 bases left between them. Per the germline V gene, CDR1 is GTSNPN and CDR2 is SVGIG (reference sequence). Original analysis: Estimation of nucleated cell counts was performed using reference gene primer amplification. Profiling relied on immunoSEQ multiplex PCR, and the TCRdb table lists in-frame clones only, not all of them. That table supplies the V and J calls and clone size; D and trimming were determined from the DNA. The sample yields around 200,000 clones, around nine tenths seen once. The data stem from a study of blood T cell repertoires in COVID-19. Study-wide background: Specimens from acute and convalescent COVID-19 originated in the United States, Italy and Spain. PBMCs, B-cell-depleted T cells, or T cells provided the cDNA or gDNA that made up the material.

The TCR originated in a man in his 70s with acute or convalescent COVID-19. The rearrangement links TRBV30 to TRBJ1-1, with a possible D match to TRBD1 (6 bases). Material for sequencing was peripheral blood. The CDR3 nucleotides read TGTGCCTGGAGTGCCCTAGGGGGCACTGAAGCTTTCTTT. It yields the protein CAWSALGGTEAFF. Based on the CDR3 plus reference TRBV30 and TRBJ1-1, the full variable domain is SQTIHQWPATLVQPVGSPLSLECTVEGTSNPNLYWYRQAAGRGLQLLFYSVGIGQISSEVPQNLSASRPQDRQFILSSKKLLLSDSGFYLCAWSALGGTEAFFGQGTRLTVV.